This entry features one TCR beta chain sequence. These data belong to a study of T cell changes during pregnancy in multiple sclerosis. Profiling relied on immunoSEQ multiplex PCR, and the TCRdb table lists in-frame clones only, not all of them. The sample carries 50,000 to 75,000 clones, over 90% recorded once. The CDR3 consists of 15 residues. V shed 10 bases and J 7 bases; nucleotides not matched to a gene: 15. The germline CDR1 and CDR2 sequences are MNHEY and SMNVEV (reference sequence). The specimen was CD8+ T cells from peripheral blood mononuclear cells, collected in the third trimester of pregnancy. This clonotype originated in a female donor with multiple sclerosis, enrolled in a pregnancy study. The rearrangement links TRBV27 to TRBJ1-2; 10 positions agree with TRBD1. The CDR3: CATFNPGQGSGGYTF. The CDR3 nucleotides are TGTGCCACCTTTAACCCGGGACAGGGGTCCGGTGGCTACACCTTC.